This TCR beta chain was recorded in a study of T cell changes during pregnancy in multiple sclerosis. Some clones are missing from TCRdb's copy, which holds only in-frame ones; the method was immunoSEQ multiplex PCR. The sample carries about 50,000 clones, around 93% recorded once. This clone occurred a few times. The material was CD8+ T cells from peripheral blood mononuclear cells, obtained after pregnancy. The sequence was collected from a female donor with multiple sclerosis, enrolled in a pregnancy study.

In DNA form, the CDR3 reads TGTGCCAGCAGTTACCTCAGGGGTCACACTGAAGCTTTCTTT. Translation gives CASSYLRGHTEAFF. The chain uses TRBV27 and TRBJ1-1; possible D gene TRBD1, 6 bases. This CDR3 comprises 14 residues. The V end was cut by 4 bases, the J end by 3 bases, with 12 bases between. Germline V gene lookup returns CDR1 MNHEY and CDR2 SMNVEV (reference sequence).